Listed below are T cell receptor beta chains from one sample, sequenced in a study of cytomegalovirus exposure and HLA in healthy donors. Sequencing was performed with immunoSEQ multiplex PCR; in TCRdb, only in-frame clones are kept and a portion is missing. The table has 160,000 or so clones, around 80% seen once. The sequencing input was PBMCs. The receptor source for this set is a male donor in good health and CMV-seropositive. Each CDR3 is given with its conserved first and last residue. A D gene is named only where the DNA matches it firmly. Clone size, where shown, is once, few, many, or a class for clones that have expanded.

V: TRBV7-6; size: NA; D: NA; J: TRBJ2-7; CDR3: CASSLRTTDSYEQYF; DNA: TGTGCCAGCAGCCTTAGGACGACAGATTCCTACGAGCAGTACTTC
V: TRBV12-5; size: NA; D: TRBD2; J: TRBJ2-7; CDR3: CASGPGGTYEQYF; DNA: TGTGCTAGTGGTCCCGGGGGGACCTACGAGCAGTACTTC
V: TRBV14; size: NA; D: NA; J: TRBJ1-2; CDR3: CASSQARGSANYGYTF; DNA: TGCGCCAGCAGCCAAGCCCGGGGATCGGCGAACTATGGCTACACCTTC
V: TRBV29-1; size: NA; D: TRBD2; J: TRBJ2-7; CDR3: CSVAGLAGGINDEQYF; DNA: TGCAGCGTTGCGGGACTAGCGGGAGGCATAAACGACGAGCAGTACTTC
V: TRBV6-1; size: NA; D: NA; J: TRBJ1-1; CDR3: CASIRDTALSSAFF; DNA: TGTGCCAGCATACGGGACACTGCGTTATCATCAGCTTTCTTT
V: TRBV27; size: NA; D: TRBD1; J: TRBJ1-2; CDR3: CASSRTGEGGYTF; DNA: TGTGCCAGCAGTCGGACAGGGGAGGGTGGCTACACCTTC
V: TRBV14; size: NA; D: NA; J: TRBJ1-1; CDR3: CASSQDRVTEAFF; DNA: TGTGCCAGCAGCCAAGATCGGGTCACTGAAGCTTTCTTT
V: TRBV6-1; size: NA; D: NA; J: TRBJ2-7; CDR3: CASSELDTYEQYF; DNA: TGTGCCAGCAGTGAACTGGACACCTACGAGCAGTACTTC
V: TRBV7-8; size: once; D: NA; J: TRBJ1-2; CDR3: CASSPADSYYGYTF; DNA: TGTGCCAGCAGCCCGGCGGACAGTTACTATGGCTACACCTTC
V: TRBV4-1; size: NA; D: NA; J: TRBJ2-2; CDR3: CASSHPREMNTGELFF; DNA: TGCGCCAGCAGCCACCCTCGGGAAATGAACACCGGGGAGCTGTTTTTT
V: TRBV29-1; size: NA; D: NA; J: TRBJ2-7; CDR3: CSVDRGTSYEQYF; DNA: TGCAGCGTTGATCGGGGGACCTCCTACGAGCAGTACTTC
V: TRBV18; size: NA; D: TRBD1; J: TRBJ1-2; CDR3: CASSPTGQGDYGYTF; DNA: TGTGCCAGCTCTCCTACGGGACAGGGCGACTATGGCTACACCTTC
V: TRBV7-8; size: NA; D: NA; J: TRBJ2-7; CDR3: CASTPGDEQYF; DNA: TGTGCCAGCACCCCCGGGGACGAGCAGTACTTC
V: TRBV27; size: once; D: NA; J: TRBJ1-2; CDR3: CASSLSMTGLLGYTF; DNA: TGTGCCAGCAGTTTATCGATGACAGGATTATTGGGCTACACCTTC
V: TRBV6-5; size: NA; D: TRBD2; J: TRBJ2-7; CDR3: CASRSTSGGTYEQYF; DNA: TGTGCCAGCAGAAGCACTAGCGGGGGGACCTACGAGCAGTACTTC
V: TRBV11-3; size: NA; D: NA; J: TRBJ2-7; CDR3: CASSLEAEGRYEQYF; DNA: TGTGCCAGCAGCTTAGAAGCGGAGGGCCGCTACGAGCAGTACTTC
V: TRBV7-9; size: once; D: NA; J: TRBJ2-2; CDR3: CSSSLGPPGELFF; DNA: TGTTCCAGCAGCTTAGGGCCCCCCGGGGAGCTGTTTTTT
V: TRBV25-1; size: NA; D: NA; J: TRBJ2-7; CDR3: CASSEKVASNYEQYF; DNA: TGTGCCAGCAGTGAAAAAGTAGCGAGCAACTACGAGCAGTACTTC
V: TRBV7-8; size: few; D: NA; J: TRBJ2-4; CDR3: CASSLTRQLLTKNIQYF; DNA: TGTGCCAGCAGCTTAACCCGACAGCTCCTAACCAAAAACATTCAGTACTTC
V: TRBV27; size: NA; D: TRBD2; J: TRBJ2-7; CDR3: CASSSIGLGLAGVKMDYEQYF; DNA: TGTGCCAGCAGTTCCATTGGCCTCGGGCTAGCGGGAGTTAAGATGGATTACGAGCAGTACTTC
V: TRBV14; size: NA; D: TRBD2; J: TRBJ2-7; CDR3: CASSQDWTSGSRKYF; DNA: TGTGCCAGCAGCCAAGACTGGACTAGCGGGAGTCGAAAGTACTTC
V: TRBV5-4; size: NA; D: TRBD1; J: TRBJ2-7; CDR3: CASSLETGGYEQYF; DNA: TGTGCCAGCAGCTTAGAGACAGGGGGCTACGAGCAGTACTTC
V: TRBV5-6; size: NA; D: NA; J: TRBJ1-5; CDR3: CASSLAGGARDQPQHF; DNA: TGTGCCAGCAGCTTGGCCGGGGGGGCACGGGATCAGCCCCAGCATTTT
V: TRBV11-3; size: NA; D: NA; J: TRBJ1-1; CDR3: CASSLDWSTEAFF; DNA: TGTGCCAGCAGCTTAGATTGGAGCACTGAAGCTTTCTTT
V: TRBV7-9; size: NA; D: NA; J: TRBJ1-3; CDR3: CSSSSQGLGSWGTIYF; DNA: TGTTCCAGCAGTTCCCAGGGGCTTGGCTCTTGGGGCACCATATATTTT
V: TRBV19; size: NA; D: TRBD2; J: TRBJ2-5; CDR3: CASSIWTSGPQETQYF; DNA: TGTGCCAGTAGTATCTGGACTAGCGGGCCCCAAGAGACCCAGTACTTC
V: TRBV18; size: NA; D: NA; J: TRBJ2-7; CDR3: CASSPRSFSTRPYEQYF; DNA: TGTGCCAGCTCACCAAGGAGCTTTTCAACTAGGCCCTACGAGCAGTACTTC
V: TRBV7-9; size: NA; D: TRBD2; J: TRBJ2-1; CDR3: CASSFSGRAFDEQFF; DNA: TGTGCCAGCAGCTTTAGCGGGAGGGCCTTCGATGAGCAGTTCTTC
V: TRBV7-9; size: NA; D: NA; J: TRBJ2-2; CDR3: CASNRDTVNTGELFF; DNA: TGTGCCAGCAACAGGGATACCGTTAACACCGGGGAGCTGTTTTTT
V: TRBV7-9; size: NA; D: NA; J: TRBJ1-5; CDR3: CASSGVENQPQHF; DNA: TGTGCCAGCAGCGGAGTCGAGAATCAGCCCCAGCATTTT
V: TRBV30; size: NA; D: TRBD1; J: TRBJ2-7; CDR3: CAWDSGQGAYEQYF; DNA: TGTGCCTGGGACTCAGGACAGGGGGCCTACGAGCAGTACTTC
V: TRBV27; size: NA; D: NA; J: TRBJ2-3; CDR3: CASSLGFTDTQYF; DNA: TGTGCCAGCAGTTTGGGCTTCACAGATACGCAGTATTTT
V: TRBV28; size: NA; D: NA; J: TRBJ1-1; CDR3: CASSPGQDAEAFF; DNA: TGTGCCAGCAGTCCCGGACAAGACGCTGAAGCTTTCTTT
V: TRBV5-8; size: NA; D: TRBD1; J: TRBJ2-3; CDR3: CASSSGQGGTDTQYF; DNA: TGTGCCAGCAGCTCCGGACAGGGGGGAACAGATACGCAGTATTTT
V: TRBV7-9; size: NA; D: NA; J: TRBJ1-2; CDR3: CASSIDSYGYTF; DNA: TGTGCCAGCAGCATAGACAGCTATGGCTACACCTTC
V: TRBV7-9; size: NA; D: NA; J: TRBJ2-7; CDR3: CASSPGERRAYEQYF; DNA: TGTGCCAGCAGCCCGGGGGAGCGGAGGGCCTACGAGCAGTACTTC
V: TRBV29-1; size: NA; D: NA; J: TRBJ2-5; CDR3: CSVVGGRQETQYF; DNA: TGCAGCGTTGTGGGGGGTAGGCAAGAGACCCAGTACTTC
V: TRBV28; size: NA; D: TRBD2; J: TRBJ2-1; CDR3: CATREVGEQFF; DNA: TGTGCCACACGGGAGGTAGGTGAGCAGTTCTTC
V: TRBV29-1; size: NA; D: TRBD1; J: TRBJ1-5; CDR3: CSVGGQGSNQPQHF; DNA: TGCAGCGTTGGCGGACAGGGGAGTAATCAGCCCCAGCATTTT
V: TRBV21-1; size: NA; D: NA; J: TRBJ2-2; CDR3: CANVTPSDPAGAGELFF; DNA: TGTGCCAACGTCACTCCGAGTGATCCCGCGGGAGCCGGGGAGCTGTTTTTT
V: TRBV6-6; size: NA; D: NA; J: TRBJ1-4; CDR3: CASSFGEAANEKLFF; DNA: TGTGCCAGCAGTTTCGGGGAAGCGGCTAATGAAAAACTGTTTTTT
V: TRBV6-5; size: NA; D: NA; J: TRBJ2-7; CDR3: CASMSRAGSSYEQYF; DNA: TGTGCCAGCATGAGCAGGGCGGGGAGCTCCTACGAGCAGTACTTC
V: TRBV19; size: NA; D: NA; J: TRBJ1-1; CDR3: CASTDRGWQTIWSNTEAFF; DNA: TGTGCCAGTACAGATAGGGGCTGGCAGACCATCTGGTCGAACACTGAAGCTTTCTTT